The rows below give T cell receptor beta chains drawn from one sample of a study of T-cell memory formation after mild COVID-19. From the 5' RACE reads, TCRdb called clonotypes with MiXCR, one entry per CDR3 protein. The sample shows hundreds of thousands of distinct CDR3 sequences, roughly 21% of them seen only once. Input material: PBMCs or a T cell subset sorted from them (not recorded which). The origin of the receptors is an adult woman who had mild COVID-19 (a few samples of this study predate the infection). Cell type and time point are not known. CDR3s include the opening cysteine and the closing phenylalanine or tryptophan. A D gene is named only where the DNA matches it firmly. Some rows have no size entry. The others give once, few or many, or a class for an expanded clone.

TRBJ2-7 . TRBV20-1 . TGCAGTGCTAGAGTGCCTCTGAACTACGAGCAGTACTTC CSARVPLNYEQYF
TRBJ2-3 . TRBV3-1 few TGTGCCAGCAGCCAAGCCAATCGGGGCGCAGATACGCAGTATTTT CASSQANRGADTQYF
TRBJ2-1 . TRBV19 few TGTGCCAGTAGTATCGAGCGACGATCCTACAATGAGCAGTTCTTC CASSIERRSYNEQFF
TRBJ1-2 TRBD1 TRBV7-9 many TGTGCCAGCAGCTTACCGGGACAGCCTTACTACACCTTC CASSLPGQPYYTF
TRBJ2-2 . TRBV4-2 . TGTGCCAGCAGCCGTGATATGGGGGAGACCGGGGAGCTGTTTTTT CASSRDMGETGELFF
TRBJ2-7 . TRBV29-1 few TGCAGCGTCCTCGACACGGGCGAGCAGTACTTC CSVLDTGEQYF
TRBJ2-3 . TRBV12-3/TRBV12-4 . TGTGCCAGCAGCCCAGAACAATTCACAGATACGCAGTATTTT CASSPEQFTDTQYF
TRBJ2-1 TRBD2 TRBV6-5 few TGTGCCAGCAGTTACTCCGCTAGCGGGAGGGGAGAGCAGTTCTTC CASSYSASGRGEQFF
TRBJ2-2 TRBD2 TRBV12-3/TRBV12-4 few TGTGCCAGCAGCCAGCCCCTACTAGCGGGAAGAACCGGGGAGCTGTTTTTT CASSQPLLAGRTGELFF
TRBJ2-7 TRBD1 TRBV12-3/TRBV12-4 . TGTGCCAGCAGTCCGTGGGACAGCTTCTACGAGCAGTACTTC CASSPWDSFYEQYF
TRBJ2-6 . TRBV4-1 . TGCGCCAGCAGCCAAGGAAACCACAAGGGCTCTGGGGCCAACGTCCTGACTTTC CASSQGNHKGSGANVLTF
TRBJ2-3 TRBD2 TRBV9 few TGTGCCAGCAGCCTCCTAGCGGGTTGGAGGGCAGATACGCAGTATTTT CASSLLAGWRADTQYF
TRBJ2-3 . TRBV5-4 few TGTGCCAGCGGTCTTGCGGGAGATACGCAGTATTTT CASGLAGDTQYF
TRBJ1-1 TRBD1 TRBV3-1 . TGTGCCAGCAGTCAATCCCGGGACAGGCAAGCTTTCTTT CASSQSRDRQAFF
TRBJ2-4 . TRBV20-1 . TGCAGTGCTAGATCGAATTTAGACAGACTCTTACTGACCAAAAACATTCAGTACTTC CSARSNLDRLLLTKNIQYF
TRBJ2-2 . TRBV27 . TGTGCCAGCAGGGATAGGGTTGGGGAAACCGGGGAGCTGTTTTTT CASRDRVGETGELFF
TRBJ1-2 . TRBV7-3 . TGTGCCAGCAGAGCGGACAGCCTTGGTGGCTACACCTTC CASRADSLGGYTF
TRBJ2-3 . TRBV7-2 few TGTGCCAGCAGCTTCCGGGGCAATGCTGGCACAGATACGCAGTATTTT CASSFRGNAGTDTQYF
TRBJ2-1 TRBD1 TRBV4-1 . TGCGCCAGCAGCTCCCACCTAGACAGGGTCGGTGGTAGTGAGCAGTTCTTC CASSSHLDRVGGSEQFF
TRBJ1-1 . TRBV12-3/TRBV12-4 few TGTGCCAGCAGTTCAAGACGGTTGAACACTGAAGCTTTCTTT CASSSRRLNTEAFF
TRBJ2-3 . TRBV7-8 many TGTGCCAGCAGGCAACCAGGCACGAACACAGATACGCAGTATTTT CASRQPGTNTDTQYF
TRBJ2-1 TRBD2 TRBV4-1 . TGCGCCAGCAGCCAGGGGGGAGTAGCGGGGGGGTCGAGAAGTGAGCAGTTCTTC CASSQGGVAGGSRSEQFF
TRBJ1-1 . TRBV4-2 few TGTGCCAGCAGCCAAGATGAACGGATAGTATTGAACACTGAAGCTTTCTTT CASSQDERIVLNTEAFF
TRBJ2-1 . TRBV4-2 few TGTGCCAGCAGCCAACAGAATGAGCAGTTCTTC CASSQQNEQFF
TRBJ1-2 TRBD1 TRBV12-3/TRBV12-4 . TGTGCCAGCAGCCCCCGGGACAGGGGGCGTTATGGCTACACCTTC CASSPRDRGRYGYTF
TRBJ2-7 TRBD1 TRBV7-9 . TGTGCCAGCGCGGGACAGGGATACGAGCAGTACTTC CASAGQGYEQYF
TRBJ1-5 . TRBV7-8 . TGTGCCAGCAGCTACAGAAGGGGGGATAGCAATCAGCCCCAGCATTTT CASSYRRGDSNQPQHF
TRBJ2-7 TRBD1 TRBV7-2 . TGTGCCAGCAGCCGAGGATTCTCAACCAGGGGGCGGAACGAGCAGTACTTC CASSRGFSTRGRNEQYF
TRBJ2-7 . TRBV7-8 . TGTGCCAGCAGCTCTACGACAGGACCACTCTACGAGCAGTACTTC CASSSTTGPLYEQYF
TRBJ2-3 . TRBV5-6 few TGTGCCAGCAGCTTTCTCGAAGATACGCAGTATTTT CASSFLEDTQYF
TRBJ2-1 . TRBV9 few TGTGCCAGCAGCGAGAACATGCGCACAGATACCCCACACAATGAGCAGTTCTTC CASSENMRTDTPHNEQFF
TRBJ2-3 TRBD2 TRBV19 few TGTGCCAGTAGTGCGTTTCTAGCGGGAGCCACAGATACGCAGTATTTT CASSAFLAGATDTQYF
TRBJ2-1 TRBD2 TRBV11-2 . TGTGCCAGCAGCCCCGGGGGGGGCCGTAGCTCCTACAATGAGCAGTTCTTC CASSPGGGRSSYNEQFF
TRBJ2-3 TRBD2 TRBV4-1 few TGCGCCAGCAGCCTAGCGGGCCCCACAGATACGCAGTATTTT CASSLAGPTDTQYF
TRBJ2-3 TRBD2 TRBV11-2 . TGTGCCAGCAGCTTCACAGCGGGGGTTACAGATACGCAGTATTTT CASSFTAGVTDTQYF
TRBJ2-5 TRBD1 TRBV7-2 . TGTGCCAGCAGCTTACCGGGACAGCTTCCCTGGACCCAGTACTTC CASSLPGQLPWTQYF
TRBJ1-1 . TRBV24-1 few TGTGCCACCAGTGATTCGGGCGGACCCTCCACTGAAGCTTTCTTT CATSDSGGPSTEAFF